The 28 T cell receptor beta chains reported below all come from one sample, sequenced in a study of shared clonotypes between healthy human individuals. Measured with immunoSEQ multiplex PCR; TCRdb has only the in-frame clones, and not every one. The profile covers roughly 1,100,000 clones, with under 80% appearing a single time and approximately 1.5% taken by the ten largest. Input material: memory CD4+ T cells sorted from blood. As to subset: CD45RA-negative fraction. Every receptor here comes from a man younger than 35 in good health.

This clone was counted between two and nine times. This sample also contains other DNA sequences that code for the same CDR3. This chain joins TRBV18 and TRBJ1-5; a weak D match, TRBD1 (5 bases). Trimming left V 4 bases short and J 2 bases short, with 6 bases between. CDR3 length: 13 amino acids. The germline V gene encodes CDR1 KGHSH and CDR2 LQKENI. The CDR3 DNA reads as TGTGCCAGCTCACGGGACGGCAATCAGCCCCAGCATTTT. This encodes CASSRDGNQPQHF. The whole variable domain, filled in from reference TRBV18 and TRBJ1-5, reads NAGVMQNPRHLVRRRGQEARLRCSPMKGHSHVYWYRQLPEEGLKFMVYLQKENIIDESGMPKERFSAEFPKEGPSILRIQQVVRGDSAAYFCASSRDGNQPQHFGDGTRLSIL.

The chain recombines TRBV6-5 with TRBJ2-1; no reliable D call. This CDR3 has 11 amino acids. Germline V gene data show CDR1 as MNHEY and CDR2 as SVGAGI. V lost 10 bases and J 8 bases, leaving 12 bases between the germline ends. The DNA for the CDR3 is TGTGCCACCCTCGGCGCCCATGAGCAGTTCTTC. As protein: CATLGAHEQFF.

A word on this clone: At the DNA level, this CDR3 is encoded by other sequences in the same sample as well. The rearrangement links TRBV2 to TRBJ2-5; TRBD2 is a possible D gene (5 bases). Germline V gene data show CDR1 as SNHLY and CDR2 as FYNNEI. V lost 6 bases to trimming and J lost 5 bases, with 7 bases between them. The CDR3 is 11 residues long. CDR3 in DNA: TGTGCCAGCAGGAGGGTCGAGACCCAGTACTTC. This sequence encodes CASRRVETQYF.

This clone has only a few counts. DNA of the CDR3: TGTGCCAGCAGCTTAGATCAAGGCAGCTTGTCACCCCTCCACTTT. Translation: CASSLDQGSLSPLHF. This chain joins TRBV7-9 and TRBJ1-6; D remains unclear. Germline V CDR1 and CDR2: SEHNR, FQNEAQ (reference sequence). CDR3 size: 15 residues. V lost 1 base and J 10 bases, leaving 14 bases between the germline ends.

This clone has just a few counts. V and J are TRBV13 and TRBJ2-7; 7 nucleotides align to TRBD2. The V segment lost 5 bases and the J segment 1 base; nucleotides outside the gene matches: 5. The germline CDR1 and CDR2 sequences are PRHDT and FYEKMQ (reference sequence). The CDR3 is 14 residues long. CDR3 DNA sequence: TGTGCCAGCAGCCACCGGACTAGATCCTACGAGCAGTACTTC. Protein: CASSHRTRSYEQYF. The entire variable domain, with the rest obtained from reference TRBV13 and TRBJ2-7, is as follows: AAGVIQSPRHLIKEKRETATLKCYPIPRHDTVYWYQQGPGQDPQFLISFYEKMQSDKGSIPDRFSAQQFSDYHSELNMSSLELGDSALYFCASSHRTRSYEQYFGPGTRLTVT.

Of note for this clone: At the DNA level, this CDR3 is encoded by other sequences in the same sample as well. The rearrangement joins TRBV27 to TRBJ2-2, with no clear D. This CDR3 has 13 amino acids. The V end was cut by 5 bases, the J end by 1 base, with 5 bases between. Germline lookup yields CDR1 MNHEY and CDR2 SMNVEV (reference sequence). Written as DNA, the CDR3 is TGTGCCAGCAGTCCCAGGAACACCGGGGAGCTGTTTTTT. It specifies CASSPRNTGELFF.

This clone was seen a few times. CDR3 nucleotides: TGTGCCAGCAGCAAACGGTCGAACACTGAAGCTTTCTTT. Translating gives CASSKRSNTEAFF. The chain uses TRBV7-9 and TRBJ1-1; D unresolved. The CDR3 spans 13 residues. Trimming took off 5 bases at V and 1 base at J, with 8 bases between the two ends. Germline CDR1 is SEHNR and CDR2 is FQNEAQ (reference sequence).

Remarks on this clone: Other nucleotide sequences in the sample specify the same CDR3. V and J are TRBV27 and TRBJ2-3, with 10 positions matching TRBD2. The junction had 1 base not matched to a gene; V was cut back by 3 bases and J by 1 base. Per the germline V gene, CDR1 is MNHEY and CDR2 is SMNVEV (reference sequence). This CDR3 is 15 amino acids long. CDR3 DNA: TGTGCCAGCAGTTTTCTAGCGGGGGGCACAGATACGCAGTATTTT. This encodes CASSFLAGGTDTQYF.

A single count supports this clone. The chain employs TRBV10-1 and TRBJ2-3; 10 nucleotides line up with TRBD2. CDR1 and CDR2 from the germline V gene are WNHNN and SYGVQD (reference sequence). The CDR3 spans 15 residues. J was trimmed by 2 bases and V by 4 bases; bases with no gene match: 3. CDR3 in DNA: TGCGCCAGCAGTGGGACTAGCGGTGACACAGATACGCAGTATTTT. It is translated as CASSGTSGDTDTQYF.

The chain combines TRBV6-6 with TRBJ2-2, with unresolved D. Per germline, CDR1 MNHNY and CDR2 SVGAGI (reference sequence). This CDR3 contains 13 residues. Between the trimmed V and J ends, which lost 2 bases and 2 bases, there was a span of 3 bases. CDR3 amino acids: CASSYLNTGELFF. The CDR3 DNA reads as TGTGCCAGCAGTTACCTTAACACCGGGGAGCTGTTTTTT.

The rearrangement uses TRBV11-2 and TRBJ1-2, with TRBD1 identical over 11 bases. The CDR3 runs to 14 residues. CDR1 and CDR2 from the germline V gene are SGHAT and FQNNGV. The V segment lost 4 bases and the J segment 6 bases; nucleotides outside the gene matches: 4. CDR3 loop: CASSWDRGTDGYTF. For the CDR3, the DNA is TGTGCCAGCAGCTGGGACAGGGGGACGGATGGCTACACCTTC.

This clone was picked up a small number of times. The chain couples TRBV7-2 to TRBJ2-2; 7 bases align to TRBD2. CDR1 is SGHTA and CDR2 is FQGNSA in the germline V gene. CDR3 length equals 14 residues. V gave up 4 bases and J gave up 6 bases; unmatched junction bases: 5. The CDR3, as DNA: TGTGCCAGCAGCTCCGGACTAGTCCCCGGGGAGCTGTTTTTT. As protein: CASSSGLVPGELFF. The full variable domain, in which reference TRBV7-2 and TRBJ2-2 provide the parts outside the CDR3, is GAGVSQSPSNKVTEKGKDVELRCDPISGHTALYWYRQSLGQGLEFLIYFQGNSAPDKSGLPSDRFSAERTGGSVSTLTIQRTQQEDSAVYLCASSSGLVPGELFFGEGSRLTVL.

The J gene is TRBJ1-6, the V gene TRBV10-2; D not resolved. The CDR3 extends over 15 amino acids. From germline, CDR1 is WSHSY and CDR2 SAAADI. V was cut by 0 bases and J by 9 bases, with 12 bases left in between. The CDR3 DNA sequence: TGCGCCAGCAGTGAGTCGGGGAGCGGCGGTTCACCCCTCCACTTT. Residues: CASSESGSGGSPLHF.

This chain joins TRBV6-6 and TRBJ2-7; TRBD2 matches 8 bases. The CDR3 is made up of 16 amino acids. Germline assignment: CDR1 MNHNY and CDR2 SVGAGI (reference sequence). Losses at the gene ends were 4 bases for V and 7 bases for J; bases not matched to a gene: 15. The CDR3 nucleotides are TGTGCCAGCAGTTCCCCATCGACCGGGGGGGGTTTTGAGCAGTACTTC. Amino acid sequence: CASSSPSTGGGFEQYF.

The chain has TRBV7-6 and TRBJ2-1; 14 nucleotides line up with TRBD2. The V gene end was trimmed by 5 bases and the J gene end by 7 bases; junction bases not matched to a gene: 4. Per the germline V gene, CDR1 is SGHVS and CDR2 is FNYEAQ. There are 15 residues in the CDR3. CDR3: CASSPGLAGENEQFF. In DNA form, the CDR3 reads TGTGCCAGCAGCCCGGGACTAGCGGGAGAGAATGAGCAGTTCTTC.

The chain is built from TRBV11-2 and TRBJ1-1; possibly TRBD1 for D (5 bases). Trimming removed 1 base from V and 10 bases from J, with 16 bases in between. In germline, CDR1 is SGHAT, CDR2 FQNNGV. The length of the CDR3 is 14 residues. CDR3 DNA: TGTGCCAGCAGCTTAGCCTCGCGACAGTCTGGAGCTTTCTTT. This encodes CASSLASRQSGAFF.

The CDR3 bases are TGTGCCAGCAGCTTGGGGACGAGCTCCTACAATGAGCAGTTCTTC. Translating gives CASSLGTSSYNEQFF. The chain has TRBV5-8 and TRBJ2-1; D uncertain. V was trimmed by 0 bases and J by 0 bases, leaving 7 bases between them. In germline, CDR1 is SGHTS, CDR2 YDEGEE. The CDR3 runs to 15 residues.

V and J are TRBV7-8 and TRBJ2-2, with 7 bases fitting TRBD1. The CDR3 extends over 15 amino acids. Looked up from germline, CDR1 is SGHVS and CDR2 is FQNEAQ. J was trimmed by 5 bases and V by 5 bases; bases with no gene match: 8. CDR3 in amino acids: CASSVYRGATGELFF. DNA of the CDR3: TGTGCCAGCAGCGTATACAGGGGCGCGACCGGGGAGCTGTTTTTT.

V and J are TRBV27 and TRBJ2-3; 12 bases line up with TRBD2. The CDR3 consists of 16 residues. V trimming: 5 bases; J trimming: 6 bases; junction bases outside the gene matches: 9. Per germline, CDR1 MNHEY and CDR2 SMNVEV (reference sequence). The CDR3 nucleotides read TGTGCCAGCAGTAGTGGACTAGCGGGATCATTTGATACGCAGTATTTT. Translating it yields CASSSGLAGSFDTQYF.

This chain links TRBV5-1 with TRBJ1-1; D is ambiguous. In germline, CDR1 is SGHRS, CDR2 YFSETQ. Trimming took 2 bases from V and 3 from J, leaving 14 bases between them. CDR3 size: 15 residues. The CDR3 DNA sequence: TGCGCCAGCAGCTTCCAGAGCCGTGGTGACACTGAAGCTTTCTTT. Amino acids: CASSFQSRGDTEAFF.

This clone was picked up one time. The chain is built from TRBV6-5 and TRBJ2-3; D ambiguous. V was trimmed by 7 bases and J by 2 bases, leaving 13 bases between them. This CDR3 contains 14 residues. Germline lookup yields CDR1 MNHEY and CDR2 SVGAGI. As DNA, the CDR3 is TGTGCCAGCAACGAGGCCGGAACCACAGATACGCAGTATTTT. It encodes CASNEAGTTDTQYF.

V and J are TRBV5-4 and TRBJ1-2, with a tentative D call TRBD1 (5 bases). The V and J ends lost 0 bases and 2 bases respectively, with 14 bases between them. The germline CDR1 and CDR2 sequences are SGHNT and YYREEE (reference sequence). This CDR3 comprises 16 residues. CDR3 DNA sequence: TGTGCCAGCAGCTTGGGTCAGGGAGGGAGGAACTATGGCTACACCTTC. Its translation is CASSLGQGGRNYGYTF.

V usage is TRBV2 and J usage is TRBJ2-5, with 9 bases identical to TRBD2. CDR3 length: 18 amino acids. Germline loops: CDR1 SNHLY, CDR2 FYNNEI. J gave up 1 base and V 6 bases, and 15 bases lay outside the gene matches. The CDR3 DNA follows: TGTGCCAGCAGCAACGGTCTAGCGGGAAAATGGTCCCAAGAGACCCAGTACTTC. Its translation is CASSNGLAGKWSQETQYF.

This clone was found a few times. V gene TRBV2 combines with J gene TRBJ2-3; D gene unclear. The CDR3 is 14 amino acids. The ends were cut back, 6 bases at V and 1 base at J, with 11 bases in the middle. Germline V gene sequence: CDR1 SNHLY, CDR2 FYNNEI. CDR3 sequence: CASREKTGTDTQYF. As DNA, the CDR3 is TGTGCCAGCAGGGAAAAGACTGGCACAGATACGCAGTATTTT. The complete variable domain, with remaining parts taken from reference TRBV2 and TRBJ2-3, reads EPEVTQTPSHQVTQMGQEVILRCVPISNHLYFYWYRQILGQKVEFLVSFYNNEISEKSEIFDDQFSVERPDGSNFTLKIRSTKLEDSAMYFCASREKTGTDTQYFGPGTRLTVL.

The rearrangement joins TRBV9 to TRBJ2-1; D may be TRBD1 or TRBD2 (5 bases each). V lost 0 bases to trimming and J lost 6 bases, with 10 bases between them. This CDR3 spans 14 amino acids. Per germline, CDR1 SGDLS and CDR2 YYNGEE. CDR3 DNA: TGTGCCAGCAGCGTAGTGGGGGAAAGCAATGAGCAGTTCTTC. The encoded protein is CASSVVGESNEQFF.

The chain employs TRBV7-2 and TRBJ2-1; TRBD2 matches 12 bases. This CDR3 comprises 12 residues. Trimming cost V 8 bases and J 16 bases; bases outside gene matches: 9. CDR1 is SGHTA and CDR2 is FQGNSA in the germline V gene. The CDR3 DNA reads TGTGCCAGCGGCGAGACTAGCGGGGGCCGATTCTTC. Residues: CASGETSGGRFF.

The J gene is TRBJ1-4, the V gene TRBV5-4; tentatively, D is TRBD1 (5 bases). This CDR3 has 16 amino acids. V was clipped by 4 bases and J by 4 bases, with 17 bases between them. The germline V gene has CDR1 SGHNT and CDR2 YYREEE (reference sequence). The CDR3 DNA is TGTGCCAGCAGCGGAAATCTTGGACAAGTTAATGAAAAACTGTTTTTT. This sequence encodes CASSGNLGQVNEKLFF.

The chain links TRBV11-2 to TRBJ1-1; tentative D call: TRBD1 (5 bases). This CDR3 region has 14 residues. V gave up 5 bases and J gave up 6 bases, with 16 bases separating them. Looked up from germline, CDR1 is SGHAT and CDR2 is FQNNGV. CDR3 protein: CASSQPSGGAEAFF. In DNA, the CDR3 is TGTGCCAGCAGCCAACCCTCGGGGGGGGCTGAAGCTTTCTTT.